This record covers a single TCR beta chain. Germline assignment: CDR1 MGHRA and CDR2 YSYEKL. This CDR3 spans 16 amino acids. V lost 0 bases to trimming and J lost 7 bases, with 13 bases between them. Clones were read by immunoSEQ multiplex PCR, and TCRdb kept only the in-frame ones, dropping some. The sample records about 470,000 clones, approximately 90% being singletons. This sample was taken from a study of blood T cell repertoires in COVID-19. The specimen sequenced was PBMCs or T cells enriched from blood (not recorded which). The TCR sequence derives from a woman aged 18 to 35 who had recovered from COVID-19. The chain uses TRBV4-1 and TRBJ1-6, with D unclear. The CDR3 spells CASSQEPIPGNSPLHF. The CDR3 DNA is TGCGCCAGCAGCCAAGAGCCTATACCGGGGAATTCACCCCTCCACTTT.